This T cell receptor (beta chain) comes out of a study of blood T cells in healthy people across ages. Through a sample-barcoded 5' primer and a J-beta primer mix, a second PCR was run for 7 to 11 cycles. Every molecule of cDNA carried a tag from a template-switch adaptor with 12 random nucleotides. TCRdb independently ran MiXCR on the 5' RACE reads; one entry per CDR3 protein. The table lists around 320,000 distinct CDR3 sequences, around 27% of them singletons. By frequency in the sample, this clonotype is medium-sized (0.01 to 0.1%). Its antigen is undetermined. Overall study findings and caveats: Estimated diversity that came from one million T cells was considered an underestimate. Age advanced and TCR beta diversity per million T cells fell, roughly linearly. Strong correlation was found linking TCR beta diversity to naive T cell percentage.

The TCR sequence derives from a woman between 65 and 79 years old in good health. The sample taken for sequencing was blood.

In nucleotides, the CDR3 is TGTGCCAGCAGTGGGGAGGACAGGGAGGAGACCCAGTACTTC. Translated: CASSGEDREETQYF. The rearrangement links TRBV2 to TRBJ2-5, with TRBD1 matching over 8 bases. The CDR3 runs 14 residues. CDR1 and CDR2 from the germline V gene are SNHLY and FYNNEI. Trimming cost V 4 bases and J 5 bases; bases outside gene matches: 6.